This T cell receptor (beta chain) emerged from a study of T-cell memory formation after mild COVID-19. This clonotype was found a few times. One entry per CDR3 protein results from TCRdb running MiXCR on the 5' RACE reads. This sample has under 450,000 distinct CDR3 sequences; 13% to 15% occur once, and the top ten carry 22%. This CDR3 region has 16 residues. Deletions cut 0 bases from V and 0 bases from J, with 10 bases between. In germline, CDR1 is SGHAT, CDR2 FQNNGV. The rearrangement uses TRBV11-2 and TRBJ2-3; weak D call: TRBD2 (5 bases). Sequencing used PBMCs or a T cell subset sorted from them (not recorded which). This sequence originates from a man younger than 35 who had mild COVID-19 (a few samples of this study predate the infection). Cell type and time point are not known. The CDR3 DNA sequence: TGTGCCAGCAGCTTAGACAGCCGGACTAGCACAGATACGCAGTATTTT. Encoded protein: CASSLDSRTSTDTQYF. The complete variable domain, with remaining parts taken from reference TRBV11-2 and TRBJ2-3, reads EAGVAQSPRYKIIEKRQSVAFWCNPISGHATLYWYQQILGQGPKLLIQFQNNGVVDDSQLPKDRFSAERLKGVDSTLKIQPAKLEDSAVYLCASSLDSRTSTDTQYFGPGTRLTVL.